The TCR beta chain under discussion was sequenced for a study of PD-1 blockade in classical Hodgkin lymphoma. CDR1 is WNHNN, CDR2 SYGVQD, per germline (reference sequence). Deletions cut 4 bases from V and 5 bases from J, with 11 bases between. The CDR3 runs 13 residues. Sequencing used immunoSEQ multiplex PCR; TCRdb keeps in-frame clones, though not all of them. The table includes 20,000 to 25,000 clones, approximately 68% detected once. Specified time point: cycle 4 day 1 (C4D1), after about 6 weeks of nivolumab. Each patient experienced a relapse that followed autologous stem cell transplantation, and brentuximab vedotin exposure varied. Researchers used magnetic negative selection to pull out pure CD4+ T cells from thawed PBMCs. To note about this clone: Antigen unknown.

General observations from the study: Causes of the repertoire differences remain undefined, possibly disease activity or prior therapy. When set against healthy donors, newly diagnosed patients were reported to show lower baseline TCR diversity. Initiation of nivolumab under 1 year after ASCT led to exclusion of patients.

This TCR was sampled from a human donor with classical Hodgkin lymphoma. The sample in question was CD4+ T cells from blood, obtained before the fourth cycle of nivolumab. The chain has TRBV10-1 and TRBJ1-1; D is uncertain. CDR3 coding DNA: TGCGCCAGCAGTGGGTTAGGTCGGACTGAAGCTTTCTTT. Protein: CASSGLGRTEAFF.